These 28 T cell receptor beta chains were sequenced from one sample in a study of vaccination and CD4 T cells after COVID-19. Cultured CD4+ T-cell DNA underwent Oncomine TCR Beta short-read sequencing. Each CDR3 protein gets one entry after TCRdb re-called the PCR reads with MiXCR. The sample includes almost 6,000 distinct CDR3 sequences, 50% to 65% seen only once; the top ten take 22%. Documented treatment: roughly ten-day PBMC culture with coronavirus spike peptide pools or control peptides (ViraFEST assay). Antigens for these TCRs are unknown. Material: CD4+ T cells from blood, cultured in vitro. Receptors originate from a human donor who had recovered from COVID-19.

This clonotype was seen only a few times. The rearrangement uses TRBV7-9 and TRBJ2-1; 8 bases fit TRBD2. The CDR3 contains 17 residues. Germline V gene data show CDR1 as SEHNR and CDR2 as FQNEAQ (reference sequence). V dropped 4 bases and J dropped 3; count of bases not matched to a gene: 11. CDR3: CASSSRGKSGGYNEQFF. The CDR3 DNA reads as TGTGCCAGCAGCTCCCGGGGGAAAAGCGGGGGCTACAATGAGCAGTTCTTC.

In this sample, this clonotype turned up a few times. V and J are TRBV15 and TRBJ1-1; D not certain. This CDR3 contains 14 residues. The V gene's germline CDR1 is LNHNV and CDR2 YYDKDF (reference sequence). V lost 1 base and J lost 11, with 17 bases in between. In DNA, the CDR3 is TGTGCCACCAGCAGAGGGACGGTCCGGCCATCGGCTTTCTTT. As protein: CATSRGTVRPSAFF.

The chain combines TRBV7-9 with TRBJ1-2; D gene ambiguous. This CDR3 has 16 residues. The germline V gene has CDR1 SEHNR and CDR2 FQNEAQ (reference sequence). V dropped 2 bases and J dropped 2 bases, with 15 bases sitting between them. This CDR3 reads CASSLMAGRPNYGYTF. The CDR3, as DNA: TGTGCCAGCAGCTTAATGGCGGGAAGACCAAACTATGGCTACACCTTC.

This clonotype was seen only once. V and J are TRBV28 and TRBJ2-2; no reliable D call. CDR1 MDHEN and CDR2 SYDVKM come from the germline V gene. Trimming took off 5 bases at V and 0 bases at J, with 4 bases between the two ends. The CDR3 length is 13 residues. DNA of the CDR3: TGTGCCAGCAGTAACCCGAACACCGGGGAGCTGTTTTTT. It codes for CASSNPNTGELFF.

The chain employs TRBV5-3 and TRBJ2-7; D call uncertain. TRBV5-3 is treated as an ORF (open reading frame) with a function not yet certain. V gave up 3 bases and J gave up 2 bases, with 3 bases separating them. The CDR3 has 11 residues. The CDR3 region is CARSSPYEQYF. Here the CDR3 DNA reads TGTGCCAGAAGCTCGCCCTACGAGCAGTACTTC.

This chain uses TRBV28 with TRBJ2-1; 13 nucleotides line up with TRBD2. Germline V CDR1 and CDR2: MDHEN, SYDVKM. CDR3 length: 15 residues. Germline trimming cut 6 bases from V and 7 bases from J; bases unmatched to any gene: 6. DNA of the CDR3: TGTGCCAGCAGAAAACTAGCGGGGGGGTTGAATGAGCAGTTCTTC. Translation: CASRKLAGGLNEQFF.

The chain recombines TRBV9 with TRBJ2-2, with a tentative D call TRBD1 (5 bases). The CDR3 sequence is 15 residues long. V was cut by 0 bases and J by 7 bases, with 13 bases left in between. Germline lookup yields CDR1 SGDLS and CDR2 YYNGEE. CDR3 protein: CASSVAGAPGGELFF. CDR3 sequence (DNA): TGTGCCAGCAGCGTAGCTGGGGCCCCAGGCGGGGAGCTGTTTTTT.

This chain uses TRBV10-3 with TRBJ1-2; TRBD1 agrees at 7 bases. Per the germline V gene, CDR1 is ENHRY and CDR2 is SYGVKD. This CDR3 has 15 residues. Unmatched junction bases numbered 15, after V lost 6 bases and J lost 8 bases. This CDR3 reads CAISSGTVGLEGYTF. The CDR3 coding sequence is TGTGCCATCAGCAGCGGGACAGTCGGGCTCGAGGGCTACACCTTC.

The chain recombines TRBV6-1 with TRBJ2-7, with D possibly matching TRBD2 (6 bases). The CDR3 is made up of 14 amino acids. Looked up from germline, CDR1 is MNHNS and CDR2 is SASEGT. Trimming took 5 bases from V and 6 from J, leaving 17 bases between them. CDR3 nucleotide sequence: TGTGCCAGCAGTAAATCGGGAGCCAATAGCGAGCAGTACTTC. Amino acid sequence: CASSKSGANSEQYF.

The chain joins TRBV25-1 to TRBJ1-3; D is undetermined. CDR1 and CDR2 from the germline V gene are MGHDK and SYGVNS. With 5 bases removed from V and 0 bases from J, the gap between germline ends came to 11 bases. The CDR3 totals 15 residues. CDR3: CASSSIGFSGNTIYF. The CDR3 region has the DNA TGTGCCAGCAGTTCGATAGGGTTCTCTGGAAACACCATATATTTT.

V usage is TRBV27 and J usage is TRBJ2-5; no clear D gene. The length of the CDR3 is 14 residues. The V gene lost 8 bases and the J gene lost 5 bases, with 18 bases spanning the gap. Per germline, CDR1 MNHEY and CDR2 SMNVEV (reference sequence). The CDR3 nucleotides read TGTGCCAGCGGACCCTCGCCGCGGTGGGAGACCCAGTACTTC. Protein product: CASGPSPRWETQYF.

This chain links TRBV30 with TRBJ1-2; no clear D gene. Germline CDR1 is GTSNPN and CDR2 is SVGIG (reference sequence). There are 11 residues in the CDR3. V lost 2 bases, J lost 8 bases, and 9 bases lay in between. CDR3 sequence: CAWSSYGGYTF. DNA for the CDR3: TGTGCCTGGAGTTCCTATGGGGGCTACACCTTC.

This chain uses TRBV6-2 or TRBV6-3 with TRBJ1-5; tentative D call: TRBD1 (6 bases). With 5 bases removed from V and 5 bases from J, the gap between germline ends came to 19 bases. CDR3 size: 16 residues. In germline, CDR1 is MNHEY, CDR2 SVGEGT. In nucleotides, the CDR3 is TGTGCCAGCAGTGACAGTCTATGGGGGGCTTATCAGCCCCAGCATTTT. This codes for CASSDSLWGAYQPQHF.

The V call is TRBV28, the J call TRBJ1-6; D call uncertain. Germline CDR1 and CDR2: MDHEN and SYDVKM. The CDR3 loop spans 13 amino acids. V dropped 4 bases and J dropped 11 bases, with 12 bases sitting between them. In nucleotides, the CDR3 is TGTGCCAGCAGTTCCCTAGGTGGCACACCCCTCCACTTT. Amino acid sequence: CASSSLGGTPLHF. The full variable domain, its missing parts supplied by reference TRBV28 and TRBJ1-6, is DVKVTQSSRYLVKRTGEKVFLECVQDMDHENMFWYRQDPGLGLRLIYFSYDVKMKEKGDIPEGYSVSREKKERFSLILESASTNQTSMYLCASSSLGGTPLHFGNGTRLTVT.

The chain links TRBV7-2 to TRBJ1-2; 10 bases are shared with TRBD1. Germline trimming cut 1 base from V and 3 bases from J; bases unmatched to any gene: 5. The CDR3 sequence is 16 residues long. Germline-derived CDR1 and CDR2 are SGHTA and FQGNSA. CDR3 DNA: TGTGCCAGCAGCTTAGTGGGACAGGGGTGGGACTATGGCTACACCTTC. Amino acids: CASSLVGQGWDYGYTF.

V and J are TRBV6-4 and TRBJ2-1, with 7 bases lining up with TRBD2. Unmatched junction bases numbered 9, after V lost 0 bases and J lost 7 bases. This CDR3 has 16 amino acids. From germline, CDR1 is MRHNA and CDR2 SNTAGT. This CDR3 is CASSDSTSGEVNEQFF. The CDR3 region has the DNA TGTGCCAGCAGTGACTCAACCAGCGGGGAGGTGAATGAGCAGTTCTTC.

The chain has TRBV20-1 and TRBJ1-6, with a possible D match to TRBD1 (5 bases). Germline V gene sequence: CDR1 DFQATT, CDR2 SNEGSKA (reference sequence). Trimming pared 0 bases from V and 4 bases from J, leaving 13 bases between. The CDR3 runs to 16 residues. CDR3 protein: CSARDLQGNYNSPLHF. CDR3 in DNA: TGCAGTGCTAGAGATCTGCAGGGAAATTATAATTCACCCCTCCACTTT.

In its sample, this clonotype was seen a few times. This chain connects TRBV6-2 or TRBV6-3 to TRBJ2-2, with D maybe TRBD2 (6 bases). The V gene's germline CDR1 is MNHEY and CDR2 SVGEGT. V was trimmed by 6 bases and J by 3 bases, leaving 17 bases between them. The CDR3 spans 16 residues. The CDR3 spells CASRDGGVRDTGELFF. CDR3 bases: TGTGCCAGCAGAGATGGAGGGGTACGGGACACCGGGGAGCTGTTTTTT.

The chain's CDR3 is CASRANYGYTF. For the CDR3, the DNA is TGTGCCAGCAGGGCTAACTATGGCTACACCTTC. The genes are TRBV2 and TRBJ1-2; D is unclear. V was trimmed by 6 bases and J by 0 bases, leaving 2 bases between them. The germline V gene has CDR1 SNHLY and CDR2 FYNNEI. The CDR3 is 11 residues long.

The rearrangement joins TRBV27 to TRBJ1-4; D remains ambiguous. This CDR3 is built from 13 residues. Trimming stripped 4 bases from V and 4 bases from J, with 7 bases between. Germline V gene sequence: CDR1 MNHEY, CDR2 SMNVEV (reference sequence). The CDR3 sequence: CASSYGINEKLFF. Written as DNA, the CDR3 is TGTGCCAGCAGTTACGGGATTAATGAAAAACTGTTTTTT. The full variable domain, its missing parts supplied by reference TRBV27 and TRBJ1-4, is EAQVTQNPRYLITVTGKKLTVTCSQNMNHEYMSWYRQDPGLGLRQIYYSMNVEVTDKGDVPEGYKVSRKEKRNFPLILESPSPNQTSLYFCASSYGINEKLFFGSGTQLSVL.

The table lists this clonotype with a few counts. The CDR3 spells CASGLAGEVGETQYF. The CDR3 DNA reads as TGTGCCAGCGGACTAGCGGGAGAGGTCGGGGAGACCCAGTACTTC. This chain uses TRBV6-1 with TRBJ2-5; 13 bases are shared with TRBD2. CDR3 length: 15 amino acids. V lost 8 bases to trimming and J lost 5 bases; unmatched junction nucleotides: 8. Per germline, CDR1 MNHNS and CDR2 SASEGT.

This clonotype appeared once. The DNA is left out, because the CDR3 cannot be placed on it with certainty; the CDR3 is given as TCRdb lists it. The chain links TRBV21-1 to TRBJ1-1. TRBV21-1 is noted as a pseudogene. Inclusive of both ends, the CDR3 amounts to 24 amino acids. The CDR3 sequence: CVSTNQTSMYLCASKLGITTEAFF.

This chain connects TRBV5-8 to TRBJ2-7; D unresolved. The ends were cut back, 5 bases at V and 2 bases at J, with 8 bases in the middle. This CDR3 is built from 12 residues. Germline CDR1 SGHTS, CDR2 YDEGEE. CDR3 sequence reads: CASSGMTYEQYF. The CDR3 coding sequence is TGTGCCAGCAGTGGTATGACCTACGAGCAGTACTTC.

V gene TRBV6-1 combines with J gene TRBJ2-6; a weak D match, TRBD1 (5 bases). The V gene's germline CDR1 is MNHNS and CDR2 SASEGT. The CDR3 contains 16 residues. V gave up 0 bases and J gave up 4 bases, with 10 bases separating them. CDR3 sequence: CASSEARQSGANVLTF. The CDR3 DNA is TGTGCCAGCAGTGAAGCTAGACAGTCAGGGGCCAACGTCCTGACTTTC.

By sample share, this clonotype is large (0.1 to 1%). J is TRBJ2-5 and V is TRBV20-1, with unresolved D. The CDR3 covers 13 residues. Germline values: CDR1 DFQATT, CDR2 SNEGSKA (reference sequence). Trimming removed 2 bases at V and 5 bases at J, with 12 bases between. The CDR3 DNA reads TGCAGTGCTAGAAGCCCTGGTCGCGAGACCCAGTACTTC. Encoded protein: CSARSPGRETQYF.

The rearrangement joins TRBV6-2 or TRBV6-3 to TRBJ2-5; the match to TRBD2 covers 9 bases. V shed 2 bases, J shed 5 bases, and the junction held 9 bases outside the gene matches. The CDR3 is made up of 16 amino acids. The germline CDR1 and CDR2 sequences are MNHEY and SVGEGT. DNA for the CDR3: TGTGCCAGCAGTTACACGGCGGGGGGGCTTTTGGAGACCCAGTACTTC. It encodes CASSYTAGGLLETQYF.

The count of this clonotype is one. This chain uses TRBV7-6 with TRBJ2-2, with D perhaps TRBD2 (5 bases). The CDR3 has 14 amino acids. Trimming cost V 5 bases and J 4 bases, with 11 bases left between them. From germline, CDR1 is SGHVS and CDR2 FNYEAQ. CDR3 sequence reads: CASSLSRGTGELFF. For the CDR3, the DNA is TGTGCCAGCAGCCTAAGTCGGGGCACCGGGGAGCTGTTTTTT.

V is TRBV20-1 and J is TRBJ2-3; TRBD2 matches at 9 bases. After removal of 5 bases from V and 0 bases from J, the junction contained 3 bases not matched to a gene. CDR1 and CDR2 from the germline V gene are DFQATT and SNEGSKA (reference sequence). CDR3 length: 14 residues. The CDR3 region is CSALTSGSTDTQYF. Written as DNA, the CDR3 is TGCAGTGCTTTGACTAGCGGTAGCACAGATACGCAGTATTTT.